Presented here are 13 T cell receptor beta chains from one specimen sequenced in a study of T cell repertoires in cytomegalovirus infection. MiXCR, run by TCRdb on the reads, gives a single entry per CDR3 protein. The sample lists roughly 990,000 distinct CDR3 sequences; around 30% were seen once. The antigens for these receptors are not known. The source was cultured CD8+ T cells from PBMCs, collected from culture after CMV antigen stimulation. These receptors were taken from a human donor in good health (CMV status not recorded). Some clones in this sample may be carry-over from other donors' samples.

The chain joins TRBV7-3 to TRBJ2-3; 9 bases match TRBD1. The V and J ends lost 5 bases and 1 base, in that order; junction bases with no gene match: 4. Germline lookup yields CDR1 SGHTA and CDR2 FQGTGA. The CDR3 spans 15 residues. The DNA for the CDR3 is TGTGCCAGCAGCCCCGACAGGGGGGGCACAGATACGCAGTATTTT. Translation: CASSPDRGGTDTQYF.

This clonotype was counted ten times or more. The rearrangement links TRBV7-9 to TRBJ2-2, with TRBD1 matching 7 bases. This CDR3 has 15 residues. J gave up 5 bases and V 6 bases, and 9 bases lay outside the gene matches. CDR1 and CDR2 (germline): SEHNR, FQNEAQ (reference sequence). CDR3: CASRHRDSNTGELFF. The CDR3 region has the DNA TGTGCCAGCAGGCACCGGGACAGCAATACCGGGGAGCTGTTTTTT. Supplemented by reference TRBV7-9 and TRBJ2-2, the full variable domain reads DTGVSQNPRHKITKRGQNVTFRCDPISEHNRLYWYRQTLGQGPEFLTYFQNEAQLEKSRLLSDRFSAERPKGSFSTLEIQRTEQGDSAMYLCASRHRDSNTGELFFGEGSRLTVL.

This clonotype turned up a few times. The rearrangement joins TRBV4-1 to TRBJ2-4; TRBD1 is a possible D gene (6 bases). The CDR3 runs 14 residues. Germline values: CDR1 MGHRA, CDR2 YSYEKL. Trimming took off 2 bases at V and 6 bases at J, with 11 bases between the two ends. This CDR3 is CASSQLGQPNIQYF. CDR3 DNA sequence: TGCGCCAGCAGCCAATTAGGACAGCCAAACATTCAGTACTTC.

V is TRBV6-6 and J is TRBJ1-5; 10 bases map to TRBD1. Germline CDR1 and CDR2: MNHNY and SVGAGI (reference sequence). This CDR3 has 17 amino acids. Trimming cost V 8 bases and J 0 bases; bases outside gene matches: 10. In DNA, the CDR3 is TGTGCCAGCCTTAACGGACAGGGGGACTATAGCAATCAGCCCCAGCATTTT. This gives the protein CASLNGQGDYSNQPQHF.

V and J are TRBV27 and TRBJ1-4; TRBD1 matches at 7 bases. V lost 3 bases to trimming and J lost 7 bases; unmatched junction nucleotides: 8. The CDR3 has 15 residues. Per germline, CDR1 MNHEY and CDR2 SMNVEV (reference sequence). CDR3 nucleotide sequence: TGTGCCAGCAGTTTCCTCACCGGGACAGCTGAAAAACTGTTTTTT. Protein product: CASSFLTGTAEKLFF.

This chain joins TRBV9 and TRBJ2-3; the D gene is possibly TRBD2 (6 bases). Germline V gene lookup returns CDR1 SGDLS and CDR2 YYNGEE. The CDR3 covers 16 residues. The V gene lost 0 bases and the J gene lost 0 bases, with 11 bases spanning the gap. The CDR3 loop reads CASSVEAGPSTDTQYF. CDR3 nucleotide sequence: TGTGCCAGCAGCGTAGAAGCGGGCCCTAGCACAGATACGCAGTATTTT.

The gene calls are TRBV6-6 and TRBJ2-7; D is ambiguous. This CDR3 comprises 12 residues. Germline CDR1 is MNHNY and CDR2 is SVGAGI (reference sequence). V lost 2 bases to trimming and J lost 4 bases, with 6 bases between them. This CDR3 is CASSYSWYEQYF. The CDR3 DNA follows: TGTGCCAGCAGTTACAGTTGGTACGAGCAGTACTTC.

This clonotype was counted ten times or more. The rearrangement joins TRBV27 to TRBJ1-1, with D possibly TRBD1 on 5 matching bases. The CDR3 has 14 residues. V lost 4 bases and J 6 bases, leaving 15 bases between the germline ends. CDR1 MNHEY and CDR2 SMNVEV come from the germline V gene (reference sequence). CDR3 sequence reads: CASSSRGLTAEAFF. The DNA for the CDR3 is TGTGCCAGCAGTTCAAGGGGCTTGACAGCTGAAGCTTTCTTT.

This clonotype has more than one count but fewer than ten. V usage is TRBV4-1 and J usage is TRBJ2-7; 7 nucleotides match TRBD2. V dropped 5 bases and J dropped 3; count of bases not matched to a gene: 7. There are 14 residues in the CDR3. Germline V gene lookup returns CDR1 MGHRA and CDR2 YSYEKL. The CDR3 DNA is TGCGCCAGCAGCGGGAGGGGCCCCCACTACGAGCAGTACTTC. Protein product: CASSGRGPHYEQYF.

V gene TRBV15 combines with J gene TRBJ1-6; perhaps TRBD1 as D (5 bases). CDR3 length: 16 amino acids. Trimming cost V 4 bases and J 7 bases, with 17 bases left between them. Germline lookup yields CDR1 LNHNV and CDR2 YYDKDF (reference sequence). CDR3 nucleotides: TGTGCCACCAGCACCATGGGACGGATATTGAATTCACCCCTCCACTTT. This gives the protein CATSTMGRILNSPLHF.

This clonotype was recorded a few times. This chain uses TRBV7-9 with TRBJ1-2; 7 bases line up with TRBD1. CDR1 and CDR2 from the germline V gene are SEHNR and FQNEAQ (reference sequence). This CDR3 region has 13 residues. The ends lost 10 bases at V and 5 bases at J; junction bases unmatched: 10. The CDR3: CATPEGTVYGYTF. CDR3 coding DNA: TGTGCCACCCCAGAGGGGACAGTATATGGCTACACCTTC.

The rearrangement links TRBV4-1 to TRBJ2-7; D might be TRBD1 (5 bases). V dropped 0 bases and J dropped 0 bases, with 6 bases sitting between them. Germline values: CDR1 MGHRA, CDR2 YSYEKL. This CDR3 is built from 14 residues. The chain's CDR3 is CASSQDRASYEQYF. The CDR3 DNA sequence: TGCGCCAGCAGCCAAGACAGGGCCTCCTACGAGCAGTACTTC.

This clonotype was found a few times. The genes are TRBV5-1 and TRBJ2-1; no firm D call. CDR1 is SGHRS and CDR2 is YFSETQ in the germline V gene. The CDR3 sequence is 14 residues long. V gave up 4 bases and J gave up 9 bases, with 17 bases separating them. As DNA, the CDR3 is TGCGCCAGCAGCCCCCTAGGTGATCCGGGTGAGCAGTTCTTC. It specifies CASSPLGDPGEQFF.